The rows below give T cell receptor beta chains drawn from one sample of a study of response to subunit inactivated influenza vaccine. MiXCR was run by TCRdb on the RT-PCR reads, yielding one entry per CDR3 protein. Counted here are around 710,000 distinct CDR3 sequences, around 13% occurring once; the ten biggest clones make up approximately 6.5%. Sequencing was performed on PBMCs from blood, taken 14 days before vaccination. The origin of the receptors is a man aged 50 or older who received an inactivated influenza vaccine. CDR3s include the opening cysteine and the closing phenylalanine or tryptophan. Each record gives: J gene, V gene, D gene, clone size, CDR3 length, CDR3 protein. D genes are given only for firm matches. Some rows have no size entry. The others give once, few or many, or a class for an expanded clone.

TRBJ2-3,TRBV19,TRBD1,NA,17,CASSITGQLLSTDTQYF
TRBJ1-2,TRBV24-1,NA,NA,13,CATSDPRGWGYTF
TRBJ1-2,TRBV7-9,NA,NA,15,CASSSTGGANYGYTF
TRBJ1-2,TRBV4-1,TRBD1,many,15,CASSQGTGLGYGYTF
TRBJ1-1,TRBV12-3/TRBV12-4,NA,NA,15,CASSLKGFADTEAFF
TRBJ2-7,TRBV12-3/TRBV12-4,NA,few,12,CASRHSSYEQYF
TRBJ2-7,TRBV29-1,TRBD1,few,14,CSVLQGESSYEQYF
TRBJ2-3,TRBV6-2/TRBV6-3,NA,NA,14,CALKAASPTDTQYF
TRBJ1-5,TRBV6-1,NA,few,15,CASREGHNSNQPQHF
TRBJ1-4,TRBV11-2,NA,NA,16,CASSPPLDRSNEKLFF
TRBJ2-7,TRBV5-1,NA,many,14,CASSLSTGNYEQYF
TRBJ2-5,TRBV10-3,TRBD2,NA,13,CAISSGRTETQYF
TRBJ2-7,TRBV9,TRBD2,NA,15,CASSVGAGGPYEQYF
TRBJ2-5,TRBV27,NA,NA,13,CASGDGGLETQYF
TRBJ1-4,TRBV5-6,NA,few,16,CASSSAPGKDDEKLFF
TRBJ2-3,TRBV12-3/TRBV12-4,NA,NA,14,CASSPQAAADTQYF
TRBJ1-4,TRBV7-2,NA,few,15,CASSLIGGGQEKLFF
TRBJ2-6,TRBV6-2/TRBV6-3,NA,few,20,CASSLPKKSTGYSGANVLTF
TRBJ1-5,TRBV6-1,NA,NA,12,CASNQPPAPQHF
TRBJ1-1,TRBV7-9,NA,NA,14,CASSAGTTNTEAFF
TRBJ1-1,TRBV6-2/TRBV6-3,NA,few,13,CASSYVQNTEAFF
TRBJ2-5,TRBV7-9,NA,few,17,CASSLFAGVGGRETQYF
TRBJ2-5,TRBV4-1,NA,NA,14,CASSQGGRQETQYF
TRBJ2-7,TRBV5-6,NA,NA,15,CASSLSPGANYEQYF
TRBJ2-7,TRBV7-2,TRBD2,NA,16,CASSQGLAGGRYEQYF
TRBJ2-7,TRBV29-1,TRBD2,NA,15,CSVETGTRFNYEQYF
TRBJ2-5,TRBV2,TRBD1,once,15,CASSRDSRYRNPQYF
TRBJ2-1,TRBV4-3,NA,few,11,CASSQGTEQFF
TRBJ1-2,TRBV5-1,TRBD1,NA,14,CASSPGQAWGGYTF
TRBJ2-7,TRBV28,NA,few,13,CASSSGQPYEQYF
TRBJ2-3,TRBV24-1,TRBD2,NA,14,CATSDLSSGRSQYF
TRBJ2-3,TRBV28,NA,NA,15,CASSLFGGTAVTQYF
TRBJ2-7,TRBV3-1,NA,few,13,CASSHGDPYEQYF
TRBJ2-3,TRBV10-3,TRBD2,few,13,CAAASGSVDTQYF
TRBJ1-6,TRBV6-5,NA,many,14,CASSSGTYNSPLHF
TRBJ1-2,TRBV12-3/TRBV12-4,NA,many,15,CASSQDEQATYGYTF
TRBJ2-7,TRBV6-2/TRBV6-3,NA,NA,15,CASRALRLSAVEQYF
TRBJ2-7,TRBV5-1,NA,NA,14,CASSLAWESYEQYF
TRBJ2-1,TRBV27,TRBD2,few,15,CASTPGVAGVNEQFF
TRBJ2-3,TRBV7-2,NA,many,13,CASSLLGRDTQYF
TRBJ2-1,TRBV11-2,TRBD2,NA,19,CASSPRAPLAGASYNEQFF
TRBJ1-6,TRBV3-1,NA,few,15,CASSQPTGDNSPLHF
TRBJ2-2,TRBV5-1,TRBD1,few,16,CASSSRDRGFTGELFF
TRBJ2-1,TRBV11-2,NA,once,13,CASSLDIIYEQFF
TRBJ2-2,TRBV7-2,NA,NA,17,CASSSLVAAPNTGELFF
TRBJ2-1,TRBV24-1,TRBD1,NA,15,CATSARTGTYNEQFF
TRBJ2-1,TRBV5-6,TRBD2,NA,16,CASSKGLAASYNEQFF